The 2 T cell receptor beta chains in this list originate from one sample, sequenced in a study of blood T cells in healthy people across ages. Primers used in a second PCR of roughly 7 to 11 cycles were a sample-barcoded 5' primer and a J-beta primer mix. TCRdb redid the calling of the 5' RACE reads with MiXCR, one entry per CDR3 protein. Here the sample spans 1 million to 1.2 million distinct CDR3 sequences, about two fifths being singletons. Material for sequencing was blood. These receptors came from a man younger than 35 in good health.

The rearrangement joins TRBV20-1 to TRBJ2-2, with D possibly being TRBD1 or TRBD2 (6 bases each). This CDR3 is built from 15 residues. Germline loops: CDR1 DFQATT, CDR2 SNEGSKA (reference sequence). Deletions cut 5 bases from V and 7 bases from J, with 20 bases between. The DNA for the CDR3 is TGCAGTGCTGAGGGGGTCGGGGGCTGTGGCGGGGAGCTGTTTTTT. Its translation: CSAEGVGGCGGELFF.

A note on this clonotype: This may be a read error, as it is one base from a much larger clone. The J gene is TRBJ1-1, the V gene TRBV29-1; weak D call: TRBD1 (5 bases). The length of the CDR3 is 15 residues. The V and J ends lost 8 bases and 11 bases respectively, with 30 bases between them. Germline-derived CDR1 and CDR2 are SQVTM and ANQGSEA. This chain's CDR3 is CSIAGRGPGRNRAFF. As DNA, the CDR3 is TGCAGCATTGCGGGTAGGGGCCCAGGCCGAAATAGGGCTTTCTTT.